This record concerns one T cell receptor beta chain sequence. The antigen this receptor binds is unknown. No base quality information exists; no much larger clone differs at one position. From the germline V gene (reference sequence), CDR1 is LNHNV and CDR2 is YYDKDF. There are 16 amino acids in the CDR3, from cysteine to phenylalanine inclusive. The CDR3 DNA has 48 bases and is translated from base 1. V has 5 bases trimmed and J has 1 base trimmed; junction bases matching no gene number 7. The immunoSEQ Assay, a bias-controlled multiplex PCR, was used to amplify TCRbeta CDR3 regions from genomic DNA. Per the source publication's procedure: Within the assay, amplification of reference gene primers was used to estimate how many nucleated cells each sample contained. To quantify the absolute abundance of each unique TCRbeta CDR3 rearrangement, sequence reads were collapsed and filtered. For each sample, productive Simpson clonality was calculated as the square root of Simpson's diversity index over productive rearrangements. The immuneACCESS repertoire file appears here via TCRdb, limited to in-frame rearrangements. These files lack a portion of the clones; in checked studies, under half of the deficit traces to unresolved V genes, and the cause of the others is not known. The V and J calls and the clone size are those of that table, but D and trimming were determined from the DNA. The sample table shows 75,000 or so clones, and 84% are seen once. Clones ranked in the top ten supply 3% to 4.5% of the sample.

The entry originates in a study of blood T cell repertoires in COVID-19 (dated by TCRdb to 2018 to 2021). Regarding the complete study: The collaborator samples originated in the United States, Italy and Spain and spanned the acute and convalescent phases of COVID-19. The material from the prospective study consisted of cDNA or gDNA derived from T cells, B-cell-depleted T cells, or PBMCs. Subjects who had been exposed to COVID-19, were actively infected with it, or had recovered from it provided the deeply sampled blood TCRbeta repertoires that made up the dataset. The repertoires were made available in a free public database intended to serve as a resource for research on the immune response to SARS-CoV-2. The samples were drawn from two sources: the first 160 participants of the ongoing ImmuneRACE study, and 1,254 subjects contributed by 6 global collaborators. A de-identified subject ID, COVID-19 status, age in years and sex were almost always included in the sample metadata. Where available, HLA class I and class II types were taken from metadata supplied by the sample provider and were not determined by assay-based typing. What the work shows at the level of the full study, not this receptor alone: How much clinical and demographic metadata was included differed by source and by participant, and the metadata was provided uncurated.

Whole blood was collected in K2EDTA tubes by collaborating institutions according to the institutions' own protocols. For TCRbeta analysis, collaborator samples were shipped as frozen whole blood, as isolated PBMCs, or as DNA extracted from either sample type. The chain couples TRBV15 to TRBJ2-2; TRBD1 matches 7 bases in the middle. The material sequenced was peripheral blood. The origin of this receptor is a man between 50 and 59 years old with acute or convalescent COVID-19. The DNA sequence follows: TGTGCCACCAGCCGACCCGGGACAGTGAACACCGGGGAGCTGTTTTTT. It translates as CATSRPGTVNTGELFF.